Presented here are 26 T cell receptor beta chains from one specimen sequenced in a study of CD8 T cells in ankylosing spondylitis (dated by TCRdb to 2015 to 2018). The method was 5' RACE. Sequenced using an Illumina HiSeq 2500. The raw public data were reprocessed by TCRdb itself: fastp quality trimming at Q25, MiXCR clonotype calling, in-frame beta chains only. CDR3 protein duplicates are merged, each entry listing the most common genes and DNA. In all, the sample holds around 300,000 distinct CDR3 sequences, and around a tenth of those were seen once. Around 10% of the sample rests with the top ten. Sequenced material: blood, either unsorted or a sorted T cell fraction (not recorded which). These TCRs come from a female donor with ankylosing spondylitis or in good health (not recorded which).

This clonotype was observed at least ten times. The J gene is TRBJ2-2, the V gene TRBV20-1; 11 bases map to TRBD2. The junction had 7 bases not matched to a gene; V was cut back by 1 base and J by 0 bases. Germline CDR1 and CDR2: DFQATT and SNEGSKA (reference sequence). This CDR3 is built from 18 residues. CDR3 residues: CSARGLAGGLSNTGELFF. DNA of the CDR3: TGCAGTGCTAGAGGGCTAGCGGGGGGCCTTTCGAACACCGGGGAGCTGTTTTTT.

This clonotype has a handful of counts. The chain employs TRBV30 and TRBJ1-2; 11 bases are a match to TRBD1. Germline lookup yields CDR1 GTSNPN and CDR2 SVGIG (reference sequence). The CDR3 has 14 amino acids. V lost 5 bases and J lost 7; bases outside the gene matches: 9. The CDR3 here is CAWERTGGPGGYTF. The CDR3 nucleotides read TGTGCCTGGGAGAGGACAGGGGGCCCGGGTGGCTACACCTTC.

This clonotype was found many times. The gene calls are TRBV10-3 and TRBJ2-2, with D perhaps matching TRBD1 or TRBD2 (5 bases each). Germline V gives CDR1 ENHRY, CDR2 SYGVKD. V was clipped by 6 bases and J by 5 bases, with 13 bases between them. The CDR3 consists of 14 residues. The CDR3 region has the DNA TGTGCCATCAGCTCCATGGGGGTAACCGGGGAGCTGTTTTTT. It translates to CAISSMGVTGELFF.

The gene calls are TRBV12-3 or TRBV12-4 and TRBJ1-2, with 7 bases aligning to TRBD1. The junction had 13 bases not matched to a gene; V was cut back by 6 bases and J by 3 bases. The CDR3 covers 16 residues. Here the CDR3 DNA reads TGTGCCAGCAGCCCTTTCCGGGGAGGGGGCGACTATGGCTACACCTTC. It yields the protein CASSPFRGGGDYGYTF.

This clonotype was recorded at least ten times. The chain uses TRBV20-1 and TRBJ1-2, with D possibly being TRBD1 (6 bases). The V and J ends lost 6 bases and 4 bases respectively, with 12 bases between them. The germline V gene has CDR1 DFQATT and CDR2 SNEGSKA (reference sequence). This CDR3 spans 12 amino acids. The CDR3 DNA reads TGCAGTGCCTATGAGGGGGTCTATGGCTACACCTTC. It yields the protein CSAYEGVYGYTF.

This clonotype has only a few counts. This sequence joins TRBV24-1 and TRBJ2-1; either TRBD1 or TRBD2 may supply D (5 bases each). V was trimmed by 4 bases and J by 8 bases, leaving 20 bases between them. Germline CDR1 and CDR2: KGHDR and SFDVKD. The CDR3 has 16 amino acids. CDR3 coding DNA: TGTGCCACCAGTGACCCCCCCGGGACCAGCGTCGATGAGCAGTTCTTC. Amino acids: CATSDPPGTSVDEQFF.

In this sample, this clonotype turned up many times. The chain carries TRBV12-3 or TRBV12-4 and TRBJ2-4, with 8 bases identical to TRBD2. Losses at the gene ends were 3 bases for V and 6 bases for J; bases not matched to a gene: 4. This CDR3 contains 14 residues. CDR3 nucleotide sequence: TGTGCCAGCAGTTTTGTGAGCGGGGGAAACATTCAGTACTTC. Translation gives CASSFVSGGNIQYF.

The chain carries TRBV12-3 or TRBV12-4 and TRBJ2-1; 9 nucleotides line up with TRBD1. J lost 4 bases, V lost 6 bases, and 7 bases had no gene match. The CDR3 contains 15 residues. The CDR3: CASRRTGAPYNEQFF. The CDR3 DNA follows: TGTGCCAGCAGAAGGACAGGGGCGCCGTACAATGAGCAGTTCTTC.

V and J are TRBV20-1 and TRBJ1-6, with no clear D. V lost 0 bases, J lost 0 bases, and 15 bases lay in between. Germline loops: CDR1 DFQATT, CDR2 SNEGSKA (reference sequence). The CDR3 is 18 residues long. CDR3 sequence reads: CSARDLTVGSSYNSPLHF. CDR3 nucleotide sequence: TGCAGTGCTAGAGATCTTACAGTAGGAAGCTCCTATAATTCACCCCTCCACTTT.

The chain is built from TRBV5-5 and TRBJ1-2, with D possibly matching TRBD1 (6 bases). The CDR3 sequence is 13 residues long. The V and J ends lost 5 bases and 2 bases respectively, with 10 bases between them. The germline gives CDR1 SGHKS, CDR2 YYEKEE (reference sequence). As DNA, the CDR3 is TGTGCCAGCAGTTCTAGGGGGAACTATGGCTACACCTTC. Translated, it gives CASSSRGNYGYTF. Full variable domain (missing parts from reference TRBV5-5 and TRBJ1-2): DAGVTQSPTHLIKTRGQQVTLRCSPISGHKSVSWYQQVLGQGPQFIFQYYEKEERGRGNFPDRFSARQFPNYSSELNVNALLLGDSALYLCASSSRGNYGYTFGSGTRLTVV.

J is TRBJ2-1 and V is TRBV7-9; D gene ambiguous. From germline, CDR1 is SEHNR and CDR2 FQNEAQ (reference sequence). V was pared by 5 bases and J by 6 bases, with 11 bases between. The CDR3 length is 13 residues. CDR3 sequence reads: CASSPLGRNEQFF. In DNA form, the CDR3 reads TGTGCCAGCAGCCCCCTGGGTCGCAATGAGCAGTTCTTC.

This clonotype occurred many times. The chain recombines TRBV30 with TRBJ1-5; D call uncertain. The CDR3 covers 15 residues. V shed 4 bases and J shed 3 bases, with 16 bases lying between them. Germline CDR1 and CDR2: GTSNPN and SVGIG (reference sequence). CDR3 DNA: TGTGCCTGGACAGTATCGGTCAGAATCAATCAGCCCCAGCATTTT. It specifies CAWTVSVRINQPQHF.

There are many counts of this clonotype. The chain couples TRBV5-1 to TRBJ2-7; perhaps D is TRBD1 or TRBD2 (6 bases each). CDR3 size: 15 residues. The ends were cut back, 6 bases at V and 0 bases at J, with 16 bases in the middle. Looked up from germline, CDR1 is SGHRS and CDR2 is YFSETQ. The CDR3 region is CASKGDSGASYEQYF. The CDR3 DNA sequence: TGCGCCAGCAAGGGGGATAGCGGAGCCTCCTACGAGCAGTACTTC.

Many counts were recorded for this clonotype. The CDR3 DNA reads TGTGCCATCAGTGCTGGGGTTGACAATGAGCAGTTCTTC. This codes for CAISAGVDNEQFF. V is TRBV10-3 and J is TRBJ2-1; D uncertain. The CDR3 spans 13 residues. V shed 4 bases and J shed 5 bases, with 9 bases lying between them. CDR1 is ENHRY and CDR2 is SYGVKD in the germline V gene.

V gene TRBV11-2 combines with J gene TRBJ2-7; tentative D call: TRBD2 (7 bases). This CDR3 is 16 amino acids long. V was clipped by 4 bases and J by 7 bases, with 23 bases between them. Germline CDR1 and CDR2: SGHAT and FQNNGV. As DNA, the CDR3 is TGTGCCAGCAGCTCGATCGCGGGGGTACAGGGCTGGGAGCAGTACTTC. It yields the protein CASSSIAGVQGWEQYF.

This clonotype was recorded at least ten times. This CDR3 is CSASPGGGGEQFF. The CDR3 DNA is TGCAGTGCTAGTCCCGGCGGTGGGGGTGAGCAGTTCTTC. This chain uses TRBV20-1 with TRBJ2-1; D is tentatively TRBD1 or TRBD2 (5 bases each). Germline V gene lookup returns CDR1 DFQATT and CDR2 SNEGSKA (reference sequence). Trimming cost V 3 bases and J 9 bases, with 15 bases left between them. CDR3 length equals 13 residues.

This clonotype has a count of ten or more. The V and J genes are TRBV12-3 or TRBV12-4 and TRBJ2-1, with a tentative D call TRBD1 (5 bases). The CDR3 totals 16 residues. V was pared by 6 bases and J by 0 bases, with 15 bases between. In DNA, the CDR3 is TGTGCCAGCAGAGCTCCGACAGCGAGCTCCTACAATGAGCAGTTCTTC. Its translation is CASRAPTASSYNEQFF.

With respect to this clonotype: This could be a read error, since a much larger clone is one nucleotide away. This chain connects TRBV5-1 to TRBJ2-3; maybe TRBD2 (7 bases). Germline V gene lookup returns CDR1 SGHRS and CDR2 YFSETQ. The CDR3 spans 15 residues. The CDR3 DNA reads as TGCGTCAGCAGCTTGGACGGGGGGCGAAAAGATACGCAGTATTTT. Protein product: CVSSLDGGRKDTQYF.

This clonotype has a count of ten or more. The V and J genes are TRBV12-3 or TRBV12-4 and TRBJ1-4; D perhaps matches TRBD1 (5 bases). The CDR3 has 15 residues. The germline V and J ends were trimmed by 6 bases and 4 bases, with 15 bases remaining between them. CDR3 sequence (DNA): TGTGCCAGCAGCCGCGACAGCAGGAGTAATGAAAAACTGTTTTTT. Protein sequence: CASSRDSRSNEKLFF.

Regarding this clonotype: A much larger clonotype is one base distant, so this may be a read error. The chain couples TRBV20-1 to TRBJ2-3; 11 bases match TRBD2. CDR1 and CDR2 from the germline V gene are DFQATT and SNEGSKA (reference sequence). The CDR3 runs to 16 residues. Here the CDR3 DNA reads TGCTGTGCTATTAGACTAGCGGGGATGAACCTAGATACGCAGTATTTT. It specifies CCAIRLAGMNLDTQYF.

Ten or more counts support this clonotype. This rearrangement joins TRBV20-1 to TRBJ1-6; TRBD1 might be the D (5 bases). This CDR3 is 15 amino acids long. The germline gives CDR1 DFQATT, CDR2 SNEGSKA (reference sequence). V was clipped by 5 bases and J by 0 bases, with 11 bases between them. The CDR3 sequence is CSAPPGGSYNSPLHF. The CDR3, as DNA: TGCAGTGCTCCCCCCGGGGGCTCCTATAATTCACCCCTCCACTTT.

The chain joins TRBV4-2 to TRBJ2-7; 12 bases line up with TRBD2. This CDR3 region has 15 residues. V shed 0 bases and J 10 bases; nucleotides not matched to a gene: 7. In germline, CDR1 is LGHNA, CDR2 YNFKEQ. CDR3 coding DNA: TGTGCCAGCAGCCAAGATCCGACTAGCGGGGGCGCACAGTACTTC. Its translation: CASSQDPTSGGAQYF.

This chain links TRBV12-3 or TRBV12-4 with TRBJ1-1; D gene ambiguous. The CDR3 loop spans 14 amino acids. V was cut by 6 bases and J by 5 bases, with 16 bases left in between. The CDR3: CASSPSGGCTEAFF. The CDR3 bases are TGTGCCAGCAGCCCATCAGGTGGGTGTACTGAAGCTTTCTTT.

This clonotype was counted many times. The chain combines TRBV10-3 with TRBJ1-3, with D perhaps matching TRBD1 (5 bases). The CDR3 length is 14 residues. The V end was cut by 7 bases, the J end by 0 bases, with 10 bases between. CDR1 is ENHRY, CDR2 SYGVKD, per germline. CDR3 in amino acids: CAITQGLSGNTIYF. CDR3 bases: TGTGCCATCACGCAGGGACTCTCTGGAAACACCATATATTTT.

This clonotype was seen many times. V is TRBV12-3 or TRBV12-4 and J is TRBJ2-2; 9 positions match TRBD1. The ends lost 6 bases at V and 3 bases at J; junction bases unmatched: 8. This CDR3 spans 16 amino acids. CDR3 residues: CASSSGQGIDTGELFF. The CDR3 DNA is TGTGCCAGCAGCTCCGGACAGGGGATTGACACCGGGGAGCTGTTTTTT.

This clonotype was recorded many times. The chain carries TRBV5-1 and TRBJ1-2, with 8 bases lining up with TRBD1. V shed 4 bases and J 8 bases; nucleotides not matched to a gene: 4. CDR3 size: 12 residues. Germline-derived CDR1 and CDR2 are SGHRS and YFSETQ. The DNA for the CDR3 is TGCGCCAGCAGCGCAGACAGGGGCGGCTACACCTTC. Translation gives CASSADRGGYTF.